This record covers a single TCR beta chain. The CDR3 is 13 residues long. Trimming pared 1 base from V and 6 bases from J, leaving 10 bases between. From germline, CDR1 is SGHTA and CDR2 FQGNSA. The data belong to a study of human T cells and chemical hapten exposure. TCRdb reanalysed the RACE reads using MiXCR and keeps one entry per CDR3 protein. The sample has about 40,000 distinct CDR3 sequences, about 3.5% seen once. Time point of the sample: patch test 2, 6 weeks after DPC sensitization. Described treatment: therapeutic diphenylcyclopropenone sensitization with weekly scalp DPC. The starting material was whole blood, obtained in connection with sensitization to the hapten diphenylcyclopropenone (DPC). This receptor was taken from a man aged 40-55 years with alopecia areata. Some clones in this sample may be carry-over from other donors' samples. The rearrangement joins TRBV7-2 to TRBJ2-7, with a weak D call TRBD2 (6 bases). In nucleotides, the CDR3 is TGTGCCAGCAGCTTAGGTTACGGGGGCGAGCAGTACTTC. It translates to CASSLGYGGEQYF.